This T cell receptor beta chain was found in a study of shared clonotypes between healthy human individuals. The overall study: Per donor, three plates held CD4 naive cells, three held CD4 memory, two held CD8 naive and one held CD8 memory.

CD45RO-negative, CCR7-selected cells formed the naive CD8 fraction, which excluded terminally differentiated effector memory CD45RA+ cells. The table came from immunoSEQ multiplex PCR; TCRdb's copy has only in-frame clones and leaves some out. The sample contains 2 million or so clones, less than 95% of which appear only once. This clone has a single count. This receptor was identified in a man aged 18-30 years in good health. What was sequenced was naive CD8+ T cells sorted from blood.

This CDR3 is CASSQDGPGAEAETQYF. The CDR3 DNA reads as TGCGCCAGCAGCCAAGACGGGCCGGGAGCCGAGGCGGAGACCCAGTACTTC. The rearrangement uses TRBV4-3 and TRBJ2-5, with D maybe TRBD2 (6 bases). The germline V gene encodes CDR1 LGHNA and CDR2 YSLEER. Deletions cut 0 bases from V and 5 bases from J, with 19 bases between. CDR3 length: 17 amino acids.